This TCR beta chain was documented in a study of CD8 T cells in ankylosing spondylitis. Study-wide results and caveats: Disease-linked clones bore a CD8+ phenotype, appearing relatively rarely in peripheral blood. The study looked at matched synovial fluid samples from ankylosing spondylitis patients. Disease-linked clones were reported to be significantly enriched there.

Library preparation for TCR beta used quantitative 5'-RACE with molecular barcodes. Each CDR3 protein gets one entry after TCRdb re-called the 5' RACE reads with MiXCR. The sample yields 150,000 to 200,000 distinct CDR3 sequences, around 16% seen once. This clonotype was detected only a few times. Antigen: not known. CDR3 length equals 13 residues. Looked up from germline, CDR1 is SGHTA and CDR2 is FQGTGA. Trimming stripped 2 bases from V and 14 bases from J, with 16 bases between. Source material: blood, either unsorted or a sorted T cell fraction (not recorded which). The chain recombines TRBV7-3 with TRBJ2-1; D possibly matches TRBD1 or TRBD2 (5 bases each). The clonotype was recovered from a male donor with ankylosing spondylitis or in good health (not recorded which). DNA of the CDR3: TGTGCCAGCAGCTTAGGGGGATACAGTAGGGAGTTCTTC. It translates to CASSLGGYSREFF.